Listed here are 20 T cell receptor beta chains from one sample, sequenced in a study of T-cell reconstitution after alpha-beta-depleted transplantation in children. The library targeted TCRbeta and was prepared with unique molecular identifiers. TCRdb re-called the PCR reads through MiXCR, storing one row per CDR3 protein. This table holds 250,000 to 300,000 distinct CDR3 sequences, 9.5% to 13% found once. The sequencing used peripheral blood, collected 180 days after TCRalphabeta/CD19-depleted stem cell transplant. The source is a male patient under 10 years old who had a stem cell transplant for chronic granulomatous disease, so the T cells may come from the graft donor.

This clonotype was seen repeatedly, ten times or more. CDR3 sequence: CSAWRGQGKDTQYF. CDR3 in DNA: TGCAGCGCCTGGCGGGGGCAGGGGAAAGATACGCAGTATTTT. The chain carries TRBV29-1 and TRBJ2-3; maybe TRBD2 (7 bases). This CDR3 contains 14 residues. V gave up 7 bases and J gave up 5 bases, with 19 bases separating them. The germline gives CDR1 SQVTM, CDR2 ANQGSEA.

This clonotype showed up many times. Here the CDR3 reads CASSPGLANIYEQYF. The CDR3 DNA reads as TGTGCCAGCAGCCCCGGACTAGCGAATATCTACGAGCAGTACTTC. The V and J genes are TRBV6-5 and TRBJ2-7, with 9 bases lining up with TRBD2. J was trimmed by 3 bases and V by 6 bases; bases with no gene match: 9. Germline CDR1 MNHEY, CDR2 SVGAGI. The CDR3 is made up of 15 amino acids.

This clonotype was observed a few times. The V gene is TRBV7-6, the J gene TRBJ1-1; D is unresolved. With 3 bases removed from V and 2 bases from J, the gap between germline ends came to 13 bases. Germline assignment: CDR1 SGHVS and CDR2 FNYEAQ. The CDR3 loop spans 15 amino acids. In DNA, the CDR3 is TGTGCCAGCAGCTTCGGAACCGCGCTTAACACTGAAGCTTTCTTT. Amino acid sequence: CASSFGTALNTEAFF.

This clonotype was counted ten times or more. The genes are TRBV7-2 and TRBJ2-4; D uncertain. V dropped 4 bases and J dropped 10 bases, with 8 bases sitting between them. The CDR3 length is 11 residues. Germline V gene data show CDR1 as SGHTA and CDR2 as FQGNSA. CDR3 DNA sequence: TGTGCCAGCAGCTGGAGTGAGATTCAGTACTTC. Translating it yields CASSWSEIQYF.

The V call is TRBV12-3 or TRBV12-4, the J call TRBJ1-1, with a possible D match to TRBD1 (5 bases). There are 12 residues in the CDR3. The V end was cut by 3 bases, the J end by 11 bases, with 13 bases between. Here the CDR3 DNA reads TGTGCCAGCAGTTTTGGCCGGGACTGGGCTTTCTTT. Translated: CASSFGRDWAFF.

This clonotype has ten or more counts. J is TRBJ2-1 and V is TRBV7-3; 7 bases match TRBD2. J was trimmed by 7 bases and V by 7 bases; bases with no gene match: 10. Germline V gene data show CDR1 as SGHTA and CDR2 as FQGTGA. CDR3 length equals 14 residues. CDR3 bases: TGTGCCAGCAAAACTAGCGCTAAAAGTAATGAGCAGTTCTTC. Protein product: CASKTSAKSNEQFF. Using reference TRBV7-3 and TRBJ2-1 for the parts outside the CDR3, the full variable domain is GAGVSQTPSNKVTEKGKYVELRCDPISGHTALYWYRQSLGQGPEFLIYFQGTGAADDSGLPNDRFFAVRPEGSVSTLKIQRTERGDSAVYLCASKTSAKSNEQFFGPGTRLTVL.

This clonotype was seen at least ten times. This chain joins TRBV27 and TRBJ2-2; 9 nucleotides agree with TRBD1. The CDR3 has 15 residues. V lost 6 bases and J lost 3; bases outside the gene matches: 5. Germline V CDR1 and CDR2: MNHEY, SMNVEV (reference sequence). The CDR3 nucleotides are TGTGCCAGCAGCCCGGGACAGGGCTACACCGGGGAGCTGTTTTTT. Residues: CASSPGQGYTGELFF.

This clonotype showed up many times. V usage is TRBV7-6 and J usage is TRBJ2-5; D is perhaps TRBD2 (6 bases). The CDR3 has 14 residues. Trimming took off 1 base at V and 7 bases at J, with 13 bases between the two ends. Germline V gene sequence: CDR1 SGHVS, CDR2 FNYEAQ. The CDR3 protein is CASSLDLRGLTQYF. DNA for the CDR3: TGTGCCAGCAGCTTAGACTTGCGGGGATTGACCCAGTACTTC.

In its sample, this clonotype was seen many times. This chain links TRBV20-1 with TRBJ2-7, with D perhaps given as TRBD1 or TRBD2 (6 bases each). CDR1 and CDR2 from the germline V gene are DFQATT and SNEGSKA (reference sequence). V lost 4 bases, J lost 0 bases, and 19 bases lay in between. This CDR3 comprises 16 residues. CDR3 amino acids: CSATHRGHSSSYEQYF. The DNA for the CDR3 is TGCAGTGCTACCCATCGGGGGCATTCCAGCTCCTACGAGCAGTACTTC.

This clonotype showed up just a few times. CDR3 in DNA: TGCGCCAGCAGCCCTTCCGGGACTCCCTTCACCGGGGAGCTGTTTTTT. Protein: CASSPSGTPFTGELFF. The V and J genes are TRBV5-1 and TRBJ2-2, with D possibly TRBD2 on 6 matching bases. V lost 4 bases and J lost 4, with 17 bases in between. Per germline, CDR1 SGHRS and CDR2 YFSETQ. The CDR3 is made up of 16 amino acids.

This clonotype was seen repeatedly, ten times or more. The chain combines TRBV20-1 with TRBJ2-1, with 9 bases lining up with TRBD2. This CDR3 has 14 amino acids. The germline gives CDR1 DFQATT, CDR2 SNEGSKA (reference sequence). The ends lost 3 bases at V and 7 bases at J; junction bases unmatched: 7. The CDR3 spells CSASPSGMANEQFF. CDR3 DNA: TGCAGTGCTAGTCCTAGCGGGATGGCAAATGAGCAGTTCTTC.

Many counts were recorded for this clonotype. V gene TRBV20-1 combines with J gene TRBJ1-5; D gene uncertain. V lost 5 bases to trimming and J lost 8 bases, with 22 bases between them. The CDR3 covers 15 residues. CDR1 DFQATT and CDR2 SNEGSKA come from the germline V gene (reference sequence). The CDR3, as DNA: TGCAGTGCTCCCCCTCGAGACACGGGGATGGAGCCCCAGCATTTT. Amino acid sequence: CSAPPRDTGMEPQHF.

In its sample, this clonotype was seen a few times. The V gene is TRBV18, the J gene TRBJ2-1; D might be TRBD1 (5 bases). The length of the CDR3 is 16 residues. Germline lookup yields CDR1 KGHSH and CDR2 LQKENI. Trimming removed 0 bases from V and 3 bases from J, with 12 bases in between. The CDR3 DNA reads as TGTGCCAGCTCACCACCTGGGGCGAGATTCTACAATGAGCAGTTCTTC. This translates into CASSPPGARFYNEQFF.

This clonotype was counted many times. The J gene is TRBJ2-1, the V gene TRBV27; 10 bases align to TRBD2. After removal of 8 bases from V and 6 bases from J, the junction contained 10 bases not matched to a gene. The CDR3 is 15 amino acids. CDR1 MNHEY and CDR2 SMNVEV come from the germline V gene (reference sequence). CDR3 residues: CASALGAGGFNEQFF. The CDR3 DNA sequence: TGTGCCAGCGCTCTGGGAGCGGGAGGGTTCAATGAGCAGTTCTTC.

This clonotype was found many times. V gene TRBV4-3 combines with J gene TRBJ2-3, with D perhaps TRBD2 (6 bases). Germline V gene data show CDR1 as LGHNA and CDR2 as YSLEER. V lost 0 bases, J lost 2 bases, and 9 bases lay in between. The CDR3 sequence is 15 residues long. Written as DNA, the CDR3 is TGCGCCAGCAGCCAAGATGGACTACCCACAGATACGCAGTATTTT. It encodes CASSQDGLPTDTQYF.

The sample holds many counts of this clonotype. The junction departs from germline at one end; a sequencing error may be responsible. This rearrangement joins TRBV7-7 to TRBJ1-6; possibly TRBD1 for D (6 bases). The CDR3 covers 15 residues. The germline gives CDR1 SSHAT, CDR2 FNYEAQ (reference sequence). The CDR3 DNA follows: TGTGCTAGCAGCTTAGGGACATTGTATAATTCACCCCTCCACTTT. Amino acids: CASSLGTLYNSPLHF.

Concerning this clonotype itself: Possible read error: a much larger clone is one base away. The V and J genes are TRBV7-8 and TRBJ2-2, with a tentative D call TRBD1 (6 bases). The length of the CDR3 is 19 residues. Looked up from germline, CDR1 is SGHVS and CDR2 is FQNEAQ. CDR3 residues: CASSLVLAPLLGDTGEQFF. The DNA of the CDR3 is TGTGCCAGCAGCTTAGTGCTAGCACCTCTTCTCGGGGACACCGGGGAGCAGTTTTTT.

This clonotype showed up many times. The chain employs TRBV28 and TRBJ2-5; TRBD1 agrees at 7 bases. V was clipped by 5 bases and J by 5 bases; unmatched bases: 8. The CDR3 covers 14 residues. The germline V gene has CDR1 MDHEN and CDR2 SYDVKM. The CDR3 reads CASSPGQVLETQYF. The CDR3 region has the DNA TGTGCCAGCAGTCCTGGACAGGTTTTGGAGACCCAGTACTTC. Using reference TRBV28 and TRBJ2-5 for the parts outside the CDR3, the full variable domain is DVKVTQSSRYLVKRTGEKVFLECVQDMDHENMFWYRQDPGLGLRLIYFSYDVKMKEKGDIPEGYSVSREKKERFSLILESASTNQTSMYLCASSPGQVLETQYFGPGTRLLVL.

This clonotype was detected many times. The V call is TRBV5-5, the J call TRBJ1-1, with D unclear. V shed 0 bases and J shed 3 bases, with 15 bases lying between them. The germline V gene encodes CDR1 SGHKS and CDR2 YYEKEE (reference sequence). CDR3 length equals 16 residues. CDR3 in DNA: TGTGCCAGCAGCTTGGTTCTTGGGGAGAGATACACTGAAGCTTTCTTT. Its protein is CASSLVLGERYTEAFF.

This chain uses TRBV5-4 with TRBJ2-7; D might be TRBD2 (5 bases). CDR1 and CDR2 (germline): SGHNT, YYREEE (reference sequence). V was cut by 0 bases and J by 2 bases, with 9 bases left in between. This CDR3 has 14 residues. CDR3 sequence: CASSLGIAPYEQYF. The CDR3 DNA reads TGTGCCAGCAGCTTGGGGATAGCGCCCTACGAGCAGTACTTC.